The present entry profiles one T cell receptor beta chain with its context. The sample comes from a study of shared clonotypes between healthy human individuals. TCRdb's table, derived via immunoSEQ multiplex PCR, lists solely in-frame clones and lacks some. The sample contains about 530,000 clones, almost 97% of which appear only once. There are 15 residues in the CDR3. Trimming took 1 base from V and 3 from J; bases not matched to a gene: 2. Germline V gives CDR1 SGHRS, CDR2 YFSETQ. The gene calls are TRBV5-1 and TRBJ2-1; 9 bases map to TRBD2. Sequenced sample: naive CD4+ T cells sorted from blood. Subset meaning: CD45RA+ positively selected. This sequence originates from a woman aged 25 to 39 in good health. The chain's CDR3 is CASSLTSGLYNEQFF. The CDR3 nucleotides read TGCGCCAGCAGCTTGACTAGCGGGCTCTACAATGAGCAGTTCTTC.